Listed below are T cell receptor beta chains from one sample, sequenced in a study of blood T cell repertoires in COVID-19. TCRdb's copy holds only in-frame clones and misses some; the assay was immunoSEQ multiplex PCR. The data contain some 150,000 clones, roughly 90% of them singletons. The sequenced sample consisted of PBMCs or T cells enriched from blood (not recorded which). The receptors were gathered from a woman in her thirties with acute COVID-19. The CDR3 runs from the conserved cysteine through the conserved F or W. A D gene is named only where the DNA matches it firmly. Clone size is shown for a subset of rows, as once, few, many or a class of expanded clone.

V gene: TRBV5-1; J gene: TRBJ1-1; D gene: TRBD1; clone size: .; CDR3 DNA: TGCGCCAGCAGCTTGCAGACAGGGGTCGGCACTGAAGCTTTCTTT; CDR3 protein: CASSLQTGVGTEAFF
V gene: TRBV19; J gene: TRBJ2-7; D gene: .; clone size: .; CDR3 DNA: TGTGCCAGTAGTACTTTTCCAGGGATCGCCTACGAGCAGTACTTC; CDR3 protein: CASSTFPGIAYEQYF
V gene: TRBV11-3; J gene: TRBJ2-7; D gene: TRBD1; clone size: .; CDR3 DNA: TGTGCCAGCAGCTTAAGGGGACAGGGACCCTACGAGCAGTACTTC; CDR3 protein: CASSLRGQGPYEQYF
V gene: TRBV7-2; J gene: TRBJ1-1; D gene: .; clone size: .; CDR3 DNA: TGTGCCAGCAGCCCCTTAGCCGGGACAAAGAACACTGAAGCTTTCTTT; CDR3 protein: CASSPLAGTKNTEAFF
V gene: TRBV29-1; J gene: TRBJ2-5; D gene: .; clone size: .; CDR3 DNA: TGCAGCGGGAGACCCACCCAAGAGACCCAGTACTTC; CDR3 protein: CSGRPTQETQYF
V gene: TRBV28; J gene: TRBJ1-1; D gene: TRBD1; clone size: .; CDR3 DNA: TGTGCCAGCAGGGGGACAGGATGGAACACTGAAGCTTTCTTT; CDR3 protein: CASRGTGWNTEAFF
V gene: TRBV12-3/TRBV12-4; J gene: TRBJ2-7; D gene: .; clone size: .; CDR3 DNA: TGTGCCAGCGGGCGTAGCTCCTACGAGCAGTACTTC; CDR3 protein: CASGRSSYEQYF
V gene: TRBV6-6; J gene: TRBJ2-7; D gene: .; clone size: few; CDR3 DNA: TGTGCCAGCAGGCCCACAGGGACGATCTCCTACGAGCAGTACTTC; CDR3 protein: CASRPTGTISYEQYF
V gene: TRBV29-1; J gene: TRBJ1-4; D gene: TRBD1; clone size: .; CDR3 DNA: TGCAGCGTGCAGAAGACAGGGGTTGTTTTAGGGAATGAAAAACTGTTTTTT; CDR3 protein: CSVQKTGVVLGNEKLFF
V gene: TRBV28; J gene: TRBJ1-5; D gene: .; clone size: .; CDR3 DNA: TGTGCCAGCAGTCCGAGCAATCAGCCCCAGCATTTT; CDR3 protein: CASSPSNQPQHF
V gene: TRBV7-2; J gene: TRBJ2-3; D gene: TRBD2; clone size: .; CDR3 DNA: TGTGCCAGCAGCTTAGCTAGCGGGAGTTCCACACGCACAGATACGCAGTATTTT; CDR3 protein: CASSLASGSSTRTDTQYF
V gene: TRBV29-1; J gene: TRBJ1-2; D gene: .; clone size: .; CDR3 DNA: TGCAGCGTTTGGACAAACTATGGCTACACCTTC; CDR3 protein: CSVWTNYGYTF
V gene: TRBV2; J gene: TRBJ2-7; D gene: .; clone size: .; CDR3 DNA: TGTGCCAGCGTCCAGTCACGGGAGAAGGACGAGCAGTACTTC; CDR3 protein: CASVQSREKDEQYF
V gene: TRBV27; J gene: TRBJ2-7; D gene: TRBD1; clone size: .; CDR3 DNA: TGTGCCAGCGTATGGACAGGGGCCCCCTTAGAGCAGTACTTC; CDR3 protein: CASVWTGAPLEQYF
V gene: TRBV7-9; J gene: TRBJ1-1; D gene: .; clone size: .; CDR3 DNA: TGTGCCAGCAGCGCACCGGGGACTGAAGCTTTCTTT; CDR3 protein: CASSAPGTEAFF
V gene: TRBV19; J gene: TRBJ2-3; D gene: TRBD2; clone size: once; CDR3 DNA: TGTGCCAGTAGTAGCGGACTAGCGGGACTCACAGATACGCAGTATTTT; CDR3 protein: CASSSGLAGLTDTQYF
V gene: TRBV28; J gene: TRBJ1-2; D gene: TRBD1; clone size: .; CDR3 DNA: TGTGCCAGCAAGGGACAGCTCAGCACCTTCTATGGCTACACCTTC; CDR3 protein: CASKGQLSTFYGYTF
V gene: TRBV7-3; J gene: TRBJ2-1; D gene: .; clone size: .; CDR3 DNA: TGTGCCAGCAGCGGAGGGACCTACAATGAGCAGTTCTTC; CDR3 protein: CASSGGTYNEQFF
V gene: TRBV18; J gene: TRBJ1-5; D gene: TRBD1; clone size: .; CDR3 DNA: TGTGCCAGCTCTCCGAATACAGGGGGAACCAATCAGCCCCAGCATTTT; CDR3 protein: CASSPNTGGTNQPQHF
V gene: TRBV6-2/TRBV6-3; J gene: TRBJ1-5; D gene: .; clone size: .; CDR3 DNA: TGTGCCAGCAGTTACGCGCAGGCAGGAACCCATCAGCCCCAGCATTTT; CDR3 protein: CASSYAQAGTHQPQHF
V gene: TRBV6-1; J gene: TRBJ1-2; D gene: .; clone size: .; CDR3 DNA: TGTGCCAGCAGTGACACCCAGGGGATGGGCTACACCTTC; CDR3 protein: CASSDTQGMGYTF
V gene: TRBV6-5; J gene: TRBJ1-2; D gene: .; clone size: .; CDR3 DNA: TGTGCCAGCAGTTACTCCCGCCGGGGCTATGGCTACACCTTC; CDR3 protein: CASSYSRRGYGYTF
V gene: TRBV28; J gene: TRBJ1-5; D gene: .; clone size: once; CDR3 DNA: TGTGCCAGCAGTTTAGTTAGGGACACACTCCAGCATTTT; CDR3 protein: CASSLVRDTLQHF
V gene: TRBV30; J gene: TRBJ2-2; D gene: TRBD1; clone size: .; CDR3 DNA: TGTGCCTGGGGCGAACAGGGGCCCGGGGAGCTGTTTTTT; CDR3 protein: CAWGEQGPGELFF
V gene: TRBV11-2; J gene: TRBJ2-7; D gene: .; clone size: once; CDR3 DNA: TGTGCCAGCAGCTTAGCTTACGAGCAGTACTTC; CDR3 protein: CASSLAYEQYF